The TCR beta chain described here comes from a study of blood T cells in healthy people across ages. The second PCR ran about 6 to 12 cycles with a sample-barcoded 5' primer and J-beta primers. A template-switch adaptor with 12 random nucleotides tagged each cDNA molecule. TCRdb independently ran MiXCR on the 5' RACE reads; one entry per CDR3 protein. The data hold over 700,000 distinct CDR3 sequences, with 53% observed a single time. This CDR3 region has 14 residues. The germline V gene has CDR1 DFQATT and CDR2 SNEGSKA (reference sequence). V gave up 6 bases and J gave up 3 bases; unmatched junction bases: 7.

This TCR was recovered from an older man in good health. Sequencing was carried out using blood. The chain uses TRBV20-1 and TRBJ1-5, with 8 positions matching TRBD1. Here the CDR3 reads CSAVQGVNNQPQHF. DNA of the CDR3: TGCAGTGCAGTACAGGGGGTCAACAATCAGCCCCAGCATTTT.